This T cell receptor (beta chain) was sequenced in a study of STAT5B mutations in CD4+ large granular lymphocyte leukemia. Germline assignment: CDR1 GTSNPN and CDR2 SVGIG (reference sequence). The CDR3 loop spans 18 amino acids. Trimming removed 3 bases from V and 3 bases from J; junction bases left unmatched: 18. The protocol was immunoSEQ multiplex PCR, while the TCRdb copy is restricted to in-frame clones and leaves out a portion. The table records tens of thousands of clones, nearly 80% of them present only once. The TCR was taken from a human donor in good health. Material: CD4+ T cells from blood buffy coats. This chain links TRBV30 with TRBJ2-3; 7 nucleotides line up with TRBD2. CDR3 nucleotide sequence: TGTGCCTGGAGAGGAGTCGGGGGGAACCCGTTGTCGACAGATACGCAGTATTTT. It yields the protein CAWRGVGGNPLSTDTQYF.